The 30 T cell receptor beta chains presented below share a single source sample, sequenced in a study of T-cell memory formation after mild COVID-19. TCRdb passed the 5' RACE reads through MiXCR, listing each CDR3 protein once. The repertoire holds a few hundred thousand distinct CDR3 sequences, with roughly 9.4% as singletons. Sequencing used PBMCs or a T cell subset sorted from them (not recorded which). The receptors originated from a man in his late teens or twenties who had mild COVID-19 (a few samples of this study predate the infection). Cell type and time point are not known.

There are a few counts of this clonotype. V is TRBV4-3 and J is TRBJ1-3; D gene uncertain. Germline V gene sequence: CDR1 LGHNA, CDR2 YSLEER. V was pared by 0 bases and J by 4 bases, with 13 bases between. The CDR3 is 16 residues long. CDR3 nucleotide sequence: TGCGCCAGCAGCCAAGAGCCGGCCCCAGCCGGAAACACCATATATTTT. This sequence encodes CASSQEPAPAGNTIYF.

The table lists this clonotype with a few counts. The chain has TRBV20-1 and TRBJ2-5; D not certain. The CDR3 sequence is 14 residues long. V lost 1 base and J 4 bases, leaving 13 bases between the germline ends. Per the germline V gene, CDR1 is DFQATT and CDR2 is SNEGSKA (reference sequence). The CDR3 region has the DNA TGCAGTGCTAGAGTGAATAGCCGGGTAGAGACCCAGTACTTC. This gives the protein CSARVNSRVETQYF.

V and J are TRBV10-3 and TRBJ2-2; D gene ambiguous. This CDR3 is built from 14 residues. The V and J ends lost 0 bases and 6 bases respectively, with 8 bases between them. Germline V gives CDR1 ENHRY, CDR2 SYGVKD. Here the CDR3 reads CAISESNRAGELFF. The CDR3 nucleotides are TGTGCCATCAGTGAGTCGAATAGAGCCGGGGAGCTGTTTTTT.

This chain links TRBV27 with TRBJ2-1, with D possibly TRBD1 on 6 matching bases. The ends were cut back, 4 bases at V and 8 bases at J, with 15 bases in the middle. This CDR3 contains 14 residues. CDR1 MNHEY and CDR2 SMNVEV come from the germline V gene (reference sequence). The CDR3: CASSYRASGDEQFF. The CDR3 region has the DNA TGTGCCAGCAGTTACAGGGCGTCTGGCGATGAGCAGTTCTTC.

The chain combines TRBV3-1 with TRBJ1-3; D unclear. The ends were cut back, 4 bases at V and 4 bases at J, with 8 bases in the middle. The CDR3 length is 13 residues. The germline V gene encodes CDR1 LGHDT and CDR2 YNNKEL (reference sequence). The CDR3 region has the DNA TGTGCCAGCAGCCCCTCCGTCGGAAACACCATATATTTT. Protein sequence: CASSPSVGNTIYF. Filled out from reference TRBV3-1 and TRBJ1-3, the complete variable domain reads DTAVSQTPKYLVTQMGNDKSIKCEQNLGHDTMYWYKQDSKKFLKIMFSYNNKELIINETVPNRFSPKSPDKAHLNLHINSLELGDSAVYFCASSPSVGNTIYFGEGSWLTVV.

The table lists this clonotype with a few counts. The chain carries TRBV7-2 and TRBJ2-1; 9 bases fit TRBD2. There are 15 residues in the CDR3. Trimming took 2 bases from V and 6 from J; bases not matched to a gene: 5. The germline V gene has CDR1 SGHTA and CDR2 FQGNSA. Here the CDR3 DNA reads TGTGCCAGCAGCTTAATGCGGGGGGGCCTCAATGAGCAGTTCTTC. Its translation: CASSLMRGGLNEQFF.

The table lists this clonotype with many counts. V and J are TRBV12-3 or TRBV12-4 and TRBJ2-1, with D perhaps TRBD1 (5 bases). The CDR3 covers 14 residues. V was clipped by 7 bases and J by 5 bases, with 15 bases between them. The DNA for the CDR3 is TGTGCCAGCATTGGGGCAGGGATCAACAATGAGCAGTTCTTC. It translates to CASIGAGINNEQFF.

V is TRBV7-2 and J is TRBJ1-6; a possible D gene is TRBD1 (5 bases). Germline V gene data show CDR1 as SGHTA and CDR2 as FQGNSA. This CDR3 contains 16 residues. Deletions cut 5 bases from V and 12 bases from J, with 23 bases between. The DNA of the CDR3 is TGTGCCAGCAGCCTTCCCGGCAGGGAGATAATTCAACCCCTCCACTTT. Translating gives CASSLPGREIIQPLHF.

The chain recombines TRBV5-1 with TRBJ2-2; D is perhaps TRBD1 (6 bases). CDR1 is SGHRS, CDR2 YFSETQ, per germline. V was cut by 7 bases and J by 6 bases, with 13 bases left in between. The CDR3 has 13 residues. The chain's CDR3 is CASGRGGSGELFF. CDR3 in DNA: TGCGCCAGCGGCAGGGGTGGATCCGGGGAGCTGTTTTTT.

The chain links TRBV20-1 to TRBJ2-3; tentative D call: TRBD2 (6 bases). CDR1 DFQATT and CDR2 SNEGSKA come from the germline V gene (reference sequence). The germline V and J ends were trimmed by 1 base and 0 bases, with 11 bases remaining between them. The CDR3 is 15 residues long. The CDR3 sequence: CSARVPGTSTDTQYF. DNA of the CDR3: TGCAGTGCTAGAGTTCCGGGGACTAGCACAGATACGCAGTATTTT.

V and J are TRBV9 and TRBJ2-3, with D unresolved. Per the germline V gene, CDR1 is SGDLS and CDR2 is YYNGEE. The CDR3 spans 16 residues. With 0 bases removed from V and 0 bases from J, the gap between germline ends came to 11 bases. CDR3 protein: CASSVVLDSSTDTQYF. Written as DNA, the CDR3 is TGTGCCAGCAGCGTAGTTTTAGATTCAAGCACAGATACGCAGTATTTT.

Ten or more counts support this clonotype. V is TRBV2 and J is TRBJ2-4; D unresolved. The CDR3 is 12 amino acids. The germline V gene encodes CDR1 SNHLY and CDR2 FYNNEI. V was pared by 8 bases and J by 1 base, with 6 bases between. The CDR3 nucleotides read TGTGCCAGCGGGTACGCCAAAAACATTCAGTACTTC. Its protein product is CASGYAKNIQYF.

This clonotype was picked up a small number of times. CDR3 region: CASSPAGTVSYEQYF. The CDR3 coding sequence is TGTGCCAGCAGCCCCGCCGGGACAGTCTCCTACGAGCAGTACTTC. The chain combines TRBV7-2 with TRBJ2-7; the match to TRBD1 covers 7 bases. CDR3 length equals 15 residues. After removal of 5 bases from V and 0 bases from J, the junction contained 7 bases not matched to a gene. Germline V gene lookup returns CDR1 SGHTA and CDR2 FQGNSA.

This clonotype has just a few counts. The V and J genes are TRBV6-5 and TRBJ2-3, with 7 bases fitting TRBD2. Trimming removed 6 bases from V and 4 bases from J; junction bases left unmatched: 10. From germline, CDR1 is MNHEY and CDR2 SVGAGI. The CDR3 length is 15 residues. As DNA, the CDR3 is TGTGCCAGCAGATATACCGGGACTACACCAGATACGCAGTATTTT. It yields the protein CASRYTGTTPDTQYF.

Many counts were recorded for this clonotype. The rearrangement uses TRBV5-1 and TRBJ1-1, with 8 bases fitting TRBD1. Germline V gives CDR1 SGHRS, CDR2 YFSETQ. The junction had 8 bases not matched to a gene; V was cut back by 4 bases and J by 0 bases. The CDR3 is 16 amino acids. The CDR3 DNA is TGCGCCAGCAGCGACGGGACAGGTCTCATGAACACTGAAGCTTTCTTT. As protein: CASSDGTGLMNTEAFF.

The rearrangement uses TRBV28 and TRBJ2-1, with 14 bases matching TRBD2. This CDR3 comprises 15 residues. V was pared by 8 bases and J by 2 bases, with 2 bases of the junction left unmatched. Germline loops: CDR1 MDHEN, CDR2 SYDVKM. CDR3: CASGLAGGPYNEQFF. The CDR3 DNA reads TGTGCCAGCGGACTAGCGGGGGGCCCCTACAATGAGCAGTTCTTC.

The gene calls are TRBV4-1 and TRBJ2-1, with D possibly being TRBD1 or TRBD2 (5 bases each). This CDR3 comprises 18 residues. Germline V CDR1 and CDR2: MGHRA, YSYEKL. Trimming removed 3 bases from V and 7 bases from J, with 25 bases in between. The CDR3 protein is CASSHPTPWERGRNEQFF. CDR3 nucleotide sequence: TGCGCCAGCAGCCATCCCACCCCCTGGGAGAGGGGCAGAAATGAGCAGTTCTTC.

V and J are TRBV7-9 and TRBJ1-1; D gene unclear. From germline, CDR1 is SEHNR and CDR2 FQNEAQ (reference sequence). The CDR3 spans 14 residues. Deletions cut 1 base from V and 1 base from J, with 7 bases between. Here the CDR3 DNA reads TGTGCCAGCAGCTTAGATGCGTCGAACACTGAAGCTTTCTTT. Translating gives CASSLDASNTEAFF.

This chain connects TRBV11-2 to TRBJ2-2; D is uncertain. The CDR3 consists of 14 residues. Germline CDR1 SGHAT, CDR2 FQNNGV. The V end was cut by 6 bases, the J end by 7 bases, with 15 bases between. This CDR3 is CASSQFLLDGELFF. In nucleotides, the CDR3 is TGTGCCAGCAGTCAATTCCTGCTAGACGGGGAGCTGTTTTTT. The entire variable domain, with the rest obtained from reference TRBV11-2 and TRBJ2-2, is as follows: EAGVAQSPRYKIIEKRQSVAFWCNPISGHATLYWYQQILGQGPKLLIQFQNNGVVDDSQLPKDRFSAERLKGVDSTLKIQPAKLEDSAVYLCASSQFLLDGELFFGEGSRLTVL.

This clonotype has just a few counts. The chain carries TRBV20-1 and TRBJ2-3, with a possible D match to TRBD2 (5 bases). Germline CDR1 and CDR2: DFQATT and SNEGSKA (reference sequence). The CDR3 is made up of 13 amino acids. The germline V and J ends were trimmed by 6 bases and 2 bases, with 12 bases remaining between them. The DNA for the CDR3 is TGCAGTGCGGGAGAGGGAACCACAGATACGCAGTATTTT. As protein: CSAGEGTTDTQYF.

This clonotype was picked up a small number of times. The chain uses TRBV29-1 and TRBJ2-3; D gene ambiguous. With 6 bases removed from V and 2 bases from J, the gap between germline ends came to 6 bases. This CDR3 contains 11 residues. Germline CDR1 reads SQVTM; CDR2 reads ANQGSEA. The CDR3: CSVPVTDTQYF. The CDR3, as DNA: TGCAGCGTGCCAGTCACAGATACGCAGTATTTT.

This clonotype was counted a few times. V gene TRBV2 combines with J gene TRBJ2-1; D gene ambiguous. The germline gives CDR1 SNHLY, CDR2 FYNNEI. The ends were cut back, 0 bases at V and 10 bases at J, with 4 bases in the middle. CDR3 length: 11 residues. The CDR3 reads CASSEASEQFF. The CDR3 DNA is TGTGCCAGCAGTGAAGCGTCGGAGCAGTTCTTC.

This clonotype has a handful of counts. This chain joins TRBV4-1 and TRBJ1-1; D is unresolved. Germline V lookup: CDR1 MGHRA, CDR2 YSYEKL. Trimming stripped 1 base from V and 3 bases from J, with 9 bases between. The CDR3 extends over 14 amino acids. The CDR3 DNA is TGCGCCAGCAGCCAAGGCGGATCCTACACTGAAGCTTTCTTT. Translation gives CASSQGGSYTEAFF.

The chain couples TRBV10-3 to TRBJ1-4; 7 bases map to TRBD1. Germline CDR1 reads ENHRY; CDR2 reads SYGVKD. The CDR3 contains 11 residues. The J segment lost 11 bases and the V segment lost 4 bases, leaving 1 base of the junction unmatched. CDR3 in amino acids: CAISVRGKLFF. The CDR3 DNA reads TGTGCCATCAGTGTCAGGGGGAAACTGTTTTTT.

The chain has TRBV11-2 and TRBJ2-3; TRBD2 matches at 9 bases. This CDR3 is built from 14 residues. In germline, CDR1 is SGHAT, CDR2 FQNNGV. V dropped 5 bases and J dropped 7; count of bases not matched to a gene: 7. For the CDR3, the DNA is TGTGCCAGCAGCCCGCGGGGGGGCATCCATACGCAGTATTTT. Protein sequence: CASSPRGGIHTQYF.

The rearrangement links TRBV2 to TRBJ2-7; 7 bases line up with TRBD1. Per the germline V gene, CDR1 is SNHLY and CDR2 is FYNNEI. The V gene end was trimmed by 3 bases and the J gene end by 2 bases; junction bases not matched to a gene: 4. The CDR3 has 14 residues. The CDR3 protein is CASSDPGQTYEQYV. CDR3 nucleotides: TGTGCCAGCAGTGACCCGGGACAGACCTACGAGCAGTACGTC.

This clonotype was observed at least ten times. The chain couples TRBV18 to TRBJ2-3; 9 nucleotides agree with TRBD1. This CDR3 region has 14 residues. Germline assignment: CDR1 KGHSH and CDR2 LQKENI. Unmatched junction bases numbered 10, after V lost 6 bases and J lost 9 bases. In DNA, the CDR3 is TGTGCCAGCTCCTCGCGACAGGGGGGTCGGACGCAGTATTTT. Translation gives CASSSRQGGRTQYF.

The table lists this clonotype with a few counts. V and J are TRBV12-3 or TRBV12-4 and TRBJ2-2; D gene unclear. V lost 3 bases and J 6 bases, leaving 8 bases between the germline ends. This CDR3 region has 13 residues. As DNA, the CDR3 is TGTGCCAGCAGTTTTCTTGCCCCCGGGGAGCTGTTTTTT. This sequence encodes CASSFLAPGELFF.

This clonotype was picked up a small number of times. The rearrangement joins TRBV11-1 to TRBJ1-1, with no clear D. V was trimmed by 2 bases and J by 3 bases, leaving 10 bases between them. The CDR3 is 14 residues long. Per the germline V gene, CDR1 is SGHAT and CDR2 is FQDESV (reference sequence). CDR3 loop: CASSLYRRDTEAFF. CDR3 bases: TGTGCCAGCAGCTTATACCGGCGGGACACTGAAGCTTTCTTT.

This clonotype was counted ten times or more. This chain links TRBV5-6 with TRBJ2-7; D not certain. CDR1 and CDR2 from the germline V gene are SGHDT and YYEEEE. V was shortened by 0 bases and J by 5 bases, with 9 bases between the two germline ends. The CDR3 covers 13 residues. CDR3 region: CASSLAASDEQYV. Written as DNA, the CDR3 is TGTGCCAGCAGCTTGGCGGCGAGCGACGAGCAGTACGTC.